These 5 T cell receptor beta chains were all obtained from the same sample, sequenced in a study of CD8+ T cells in alopecia areata. RNA extraction and reverse transcription yielded cDNA as sequencing template. TCRdb's table, derived via immunoSEQ multiplex PCR, lists solely in-frame clones and lacks some. The sample has roughly 150,000 clones, around 62% seen once. The sequenced sample consisted of CD8+ T cells sorted from blood. Every receptor here comes from a human donor in good health.

This chain uses TRBV2 with TRBJ1-1; unclear D gene. This CDR3 has 14 residues. V was clipped by 4 bases and J by 1 base, with 10 bases between them. Looked up from germline, CDR1 is SNHLY and CDR2 is FYNNEI. CDR3 loop: CASSVGGPNTEAFF. The CDR3 bases are TGTGCCAGCAGTGTTGGAGGGCCGAACACTGAAGCTTTCTTT.

The chain links TRBV2 to TRBJ2-2; D gene uncertain. Trimming pared 7 bases from V and 4 bases from J, leaving 16 bases between. Germline V lookup: CDR1 SNHLY, CDR2 FYNNEI. This CDR3 is built from 15 residues. The DNA of the CDR3 is TGTGCCAGCACCCGCGGTGGTTCAGGCACCGGGGAGCTGTTTTTT. Its protein is CASTRGGSGTGELFF.

V gene TRBV12-5 combines with J gene TRBJ2-7, with D perhaps assigned TRBD1 or TRBD2 (7 bases each). This CDR3 is built from 15 residues. Trimming shortened V by 1 base and J by 5 bases, and 15 bases separated the two germline ends. In germline, CDR1 is LGHNT, CDR2 FRNRAP. CDR3 residues: CASGLGLGGGDEQYF. The DNA of the CDR3 is TGTGCTAGTGGTTTGGGTTTGGGAGGGGGCGACGAGCAGTACTTC.

The rearrangement joins TRBV29-1 to TRBJ1-1; D is uncertain. V was shortened by 6 bases and J by 0 bases, with 11 bases between the two germline ends. The CDR3 covers 13 residues. The germline gives CDR1 SQVTM, CDR2 ANQGSEA. The CDR3 DNA is TGCAGCGTCGTTCGTCCCGTGAACACTGAAGCTTTCTTT. Encoded protein: CSVVRPVNTEAFF. The full variable domain, with the rest looked up from reference TRBV29-1 and TRBJ1-1, is SAVISQKPSRDICQRGTSLTIQCQVDSQVTMMFWYRQQPGQSLTLIATANQGSEATYESGFVIDKFPISRPNLTFSTLTVSNMSPEDSSIYLCSVVRPVNTEAFFGQGTRLTVV.

This clone was recorded only once. J is TRBJ1-1 and V is TRBV5-4; the D is unclear. The V gene's germline CDR1 is SGHNT and CDR2 YYREEE (reference sequence). Between the trimmed V and J ends, which lost 4 bases and 5 bases, there was a span of 9 bases. CDR3 size: 12 residues. The CDR3 nucleotides read TGTGCCAGCAGCCTCGAGAGGACTGAAGCTTTCTTT. This codes for CASSLERTEAFF.